The clone carrying this T cell receptor beta chain was seen ten or more times. Its antigen is still unknown. Template switching added a universal primer site, and cDNA bore unique molecular identifiers. From the 5' RACE reads, TCRdb called clonotypes with MiXCR, one entry per CDR3 protein. The table includes about 100,000 distinct CDR3 sequences, about 6% detected once. The data were obtained in a study of identical twins. Study results and limitations: The abundant beta clonotypes from cord blood had fewer insertions, and memory repertoires had none of this. With beta out-of-frame sequences, excess sharing by twins was weaker.

V was cut by 0 bases and J by 1 base, with 12 bases left in between. Germline CDR1 and CDR2: DFQATT and SNEGSKA (reference sequence). This CDR3 region has 15 residues. The chain carries TRBV20-1 and TRBJ2-5; D possibly corresponds to TRBD2 (6 bases). The sequencing sample was made of memory T cells sorted from blood. This receptor was taken from a woman between 50 and 59 years old in good health. CDR3 sequence reads: CSAREAREVQETQYF. The DNA of the CDR3 is TGCAGTGCTAGAGAGGCCAGGGAGGTCCAAGAGACCCAGTACTTC.